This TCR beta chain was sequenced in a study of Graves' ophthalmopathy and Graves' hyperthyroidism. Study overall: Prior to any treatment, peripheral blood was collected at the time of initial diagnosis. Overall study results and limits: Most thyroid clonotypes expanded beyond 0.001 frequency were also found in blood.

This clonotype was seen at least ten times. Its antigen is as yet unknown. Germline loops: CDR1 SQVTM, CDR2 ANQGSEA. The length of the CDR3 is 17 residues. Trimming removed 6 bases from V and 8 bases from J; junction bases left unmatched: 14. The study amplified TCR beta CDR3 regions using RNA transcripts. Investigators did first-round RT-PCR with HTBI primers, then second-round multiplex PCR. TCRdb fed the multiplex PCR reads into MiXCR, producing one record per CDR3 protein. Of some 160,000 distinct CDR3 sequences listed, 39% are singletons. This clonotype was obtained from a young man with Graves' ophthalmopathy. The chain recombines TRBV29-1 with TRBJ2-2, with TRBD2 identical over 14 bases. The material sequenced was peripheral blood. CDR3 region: CSVLRGGTSGRRGELFF. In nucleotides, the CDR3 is TGCAGCGTCCTAAGGGGTGGGACTAGCGGGAGACGGGGGGAGCTGTTTTTT.